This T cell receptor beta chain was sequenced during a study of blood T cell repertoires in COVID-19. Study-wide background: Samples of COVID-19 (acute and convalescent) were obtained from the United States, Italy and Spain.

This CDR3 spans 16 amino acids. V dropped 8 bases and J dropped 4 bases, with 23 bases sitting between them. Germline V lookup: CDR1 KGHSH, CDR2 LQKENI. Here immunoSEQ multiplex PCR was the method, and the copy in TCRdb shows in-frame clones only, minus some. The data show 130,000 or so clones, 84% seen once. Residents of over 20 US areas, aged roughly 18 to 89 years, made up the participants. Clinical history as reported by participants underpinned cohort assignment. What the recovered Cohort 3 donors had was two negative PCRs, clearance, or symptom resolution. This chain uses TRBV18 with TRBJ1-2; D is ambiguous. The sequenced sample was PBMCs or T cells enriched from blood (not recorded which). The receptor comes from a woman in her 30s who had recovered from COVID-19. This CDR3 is CASRVANGGPLYGYTF. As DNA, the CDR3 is TGTGCCAGCCGCGTCGCAAACGGCGGGCCTCTCTATGGCTACACCTTC.